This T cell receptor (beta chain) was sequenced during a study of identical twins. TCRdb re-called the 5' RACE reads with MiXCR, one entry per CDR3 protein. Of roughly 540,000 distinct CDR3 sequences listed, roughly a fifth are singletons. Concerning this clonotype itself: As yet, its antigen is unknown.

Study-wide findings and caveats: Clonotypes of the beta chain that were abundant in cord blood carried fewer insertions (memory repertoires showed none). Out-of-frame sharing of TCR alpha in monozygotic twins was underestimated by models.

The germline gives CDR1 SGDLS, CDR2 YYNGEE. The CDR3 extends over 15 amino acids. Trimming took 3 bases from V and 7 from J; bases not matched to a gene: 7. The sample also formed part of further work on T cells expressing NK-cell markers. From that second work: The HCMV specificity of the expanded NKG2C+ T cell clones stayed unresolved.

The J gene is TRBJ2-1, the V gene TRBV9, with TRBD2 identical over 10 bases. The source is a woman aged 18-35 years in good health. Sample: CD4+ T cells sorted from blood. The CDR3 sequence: CASSAKLAGSNEQFF. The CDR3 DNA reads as TGTGCCAGCAGCGCGAAACTAGCGGGGAGTAATGAGCAGTTCTTC.